The text below deals with one T cell receptor beta chain. These data come from a study of blood T cell repertoires in COVID-19. Authors' data handling: Nucleated cell counts were estimated from reference gene primer amplification. Assay used: immunoSEQ multiplex PCR; TCRdb lists only in-frame clones, some missing. V, J and clone size reflect that table, while D and trimming were determined from the DNA. The sample contains some 85,000 clones, nearly 90% of which appear only once. This CDR3 spans 15 amino acids. V was trimmed by 7 bases and J by 1 base, leaving 17 bases between them. Germline CDR1 reads SGHDT; CDR2 reads YYEEEE.

The sequenced sample consisted of peripheral blood. This chain links TRBV5-6 with TRBJ1-1; a possible D gene is TRBD1 (5 bases). The receptor was derived from a man aged 50-60 years with acute or convalescent COVID-19. The CDR3 coding sequence is TGTGCCAGCGCCGGGCGGGGGTTGGGGAACACTGAAGCTTTCTTT. Translation: CASAGRGLGNTEAFF.